This T cell receptor (beta chain) derives from a study of blood T cell repertoires in COVID-19. About the study: Acute-phase and convalescent COVID-19 samples originated in the United States, Italy and Spain. T cells, B-cell-depleted T cells, or PBMCs supplied cDNA or gDNA.

The data were produced by immunoSEQ multiplex PCR, yet TCRdb's version contains in-frame clones alone and is incomplete. The sample consists of about 130,000 clones, 86% of them appearing once. The TCR comes from a woman aged 50 to 60 who had recovered from COVID-19. Input material: peripheral blood.

The CDR3 loop reads CASSLARASNEQFF. The DNA of the CDR3 is TGTGCCAGCAGCTTAGCGAGGGCTAGCAATGAGCAGTTCTTC. This chain links TRBV7-6 with TRBJ2-1; D might be TRBD2 (5 bases). CDR3 length: 14 residues. V was clipped by 0 bases and J by 6 bases, with 9 bases between them. In germline, CDR1 is SGHVS, CDR2 FNYEAQ.